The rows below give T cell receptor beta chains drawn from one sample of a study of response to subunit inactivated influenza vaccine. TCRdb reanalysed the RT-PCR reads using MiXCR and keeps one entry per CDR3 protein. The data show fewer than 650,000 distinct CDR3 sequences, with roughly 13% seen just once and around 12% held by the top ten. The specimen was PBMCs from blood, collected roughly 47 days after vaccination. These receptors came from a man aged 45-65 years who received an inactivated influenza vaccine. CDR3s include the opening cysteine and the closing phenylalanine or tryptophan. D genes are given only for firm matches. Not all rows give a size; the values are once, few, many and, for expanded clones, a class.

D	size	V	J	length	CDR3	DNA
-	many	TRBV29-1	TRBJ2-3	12	CSVEQQYDTQYF	TGCAGCGTCGAACAACAGTATGATACGCAGTATTTT
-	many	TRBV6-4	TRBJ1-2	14	CASTPEAGSYGYTF	TGTGCCAGCACCCCCGAGGCAGGGAGCTATGGCTACACCTTC
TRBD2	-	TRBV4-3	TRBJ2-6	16	CASSQGGGGGANVLTF	TGCGCCAGCAGCCAAGGGGGGGGTGGAGGGGCCAACGTCCTGACTTTC
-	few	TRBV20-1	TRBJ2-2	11	CSAPHTGELFF	TGCAGTGCGCCCCACACCGGGGAGCTGTTTTTT
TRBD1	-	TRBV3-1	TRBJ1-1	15	CASSPRGQGNTEAFF	TGTGCCAGCAGCCCTAGGGGACAGGGGAACACTGAAGCTTTCTTT
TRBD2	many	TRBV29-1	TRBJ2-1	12	CSGTSGSDEQFF	TGCAGCGGGACTAGCGGGAGTGATGAGCAGTTCTTC
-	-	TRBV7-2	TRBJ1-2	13	CASSPLPGYGYTF	TGTGCCAGCAGCCCACTTCCGGGCTATGGCTACACCTTC
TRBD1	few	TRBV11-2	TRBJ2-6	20	CASSSGWTGGGISGANVLTF	TGTGCCAGCAGCTCGGGTTGGACAGGGGGCGGTATATCCGGGGCCAACGTCCTGACTTTC
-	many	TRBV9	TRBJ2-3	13	CASSVQATDTQYF	TGTGCCAGCAGCGTCCAGGCAACAGATACGCAGTATTTT
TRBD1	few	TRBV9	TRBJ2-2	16	CASSEGQGANTGELFF	TGTGCCAGCAGCGAGGGACAGGGGGCGAACACCGGGGAGCTGTTTTTT
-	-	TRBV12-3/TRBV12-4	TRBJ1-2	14	CASSLIGERGGYTF	TGTGCCAGCAGTTTGATTGGGGAAAGAGGTGGCTACACCTTC
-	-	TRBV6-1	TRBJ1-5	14	CASSAVLSNQPQHF	TGTGCCAGCAGCGCGGTACTAAGCAATCAGCCCCAGCATTTT
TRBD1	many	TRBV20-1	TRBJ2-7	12	CSADNRGYEQYF	TGCAGTGCTGATAACAGGGGCTACGAGCAGTACTTC
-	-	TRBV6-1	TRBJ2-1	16	CASSSTGTLGGNEQFF	TGTGCCAGCAGCTCCACTGGGACACTGGGGGGCAATGAGCAGTTCTTC
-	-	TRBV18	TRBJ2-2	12	CASTVNTGELFF	TGTGCCAGCACAGTTAACACCGGGGAGCTGTTTTTT
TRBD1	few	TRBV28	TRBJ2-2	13	CALRGQNTGELFF	TGTGCCCTCAGGGGGCAAAACACCGGGGAGCTGTTTTTT
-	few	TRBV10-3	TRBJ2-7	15	CAISDRARTSYEQYF	TGTGCCATCAGTGACCGCGCCAGGACCTCCTACGAGCAGTACTTC
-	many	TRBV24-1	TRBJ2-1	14	CATSDRGAYNEQFF	TGTGCCACCAGTGACAGGGGAGCCTACAATGAGCAGTTCTTC
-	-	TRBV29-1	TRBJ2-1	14	CSVGLGVLADEQFF	TGCAGCGTGGGTTTGGGAGTCTTAGCGGATGAGCAGTTCTTC
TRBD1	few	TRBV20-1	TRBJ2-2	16	CSARDWAGGHTGELFF	TGCAGTGCTAGAGATTGGGCAGGGGGACACACCGGGGAGCTGTTTTTT
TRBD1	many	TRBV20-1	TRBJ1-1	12	CSAPGQGVEAFF	TGCAGTGCCCCGGGACAGGGGGTGGAAGCTTTCTTT
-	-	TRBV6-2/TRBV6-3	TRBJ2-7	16	CASSYHGQAAFRKQYF	TGTGCCAGCAGTTACCACGGGCAGGCGGCGTTCAGGAAGCAGTACTTC
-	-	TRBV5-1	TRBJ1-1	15	CASSPGAGQNTEAFF	TGCGCCAGCAGCCCCGGGGCCGGGCAGAACACTGAAGCTTTCTTT
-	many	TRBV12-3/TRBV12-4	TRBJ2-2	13	CAPSRPLGGELFF	TGTGCCCCTAGTCGCCCTCTGGGGGGGGAGCTGTTTTTT
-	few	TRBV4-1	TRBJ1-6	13	CASSQVVGSPLHF	TGCGCCAGCAGCCAAGTTGTCGGTTCACCCCTCCACTTT
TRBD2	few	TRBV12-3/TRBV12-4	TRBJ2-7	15	CASSLTSGRAGEQYF	TGTGCCAGCAGCCTAACTAGCGGGAGGGCTGGAGAGCAGTACTTC
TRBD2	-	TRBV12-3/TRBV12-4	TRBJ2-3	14	CASTSGGVQRTQYF	TGTGCCAGCACCTCCGGGGGGGTTCAACGTACGCAGTATTTT
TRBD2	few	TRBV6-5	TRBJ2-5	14	CASSYLGGMETQYF	TGTGCCAGCAGTTACTTGGGGGGGATGGAGACCCAGTACTTC
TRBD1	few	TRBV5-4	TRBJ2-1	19	CASSFLRGRPLSSYNEQFF	TGTGCCAGCAGCTTCCTTAGGGGGCGACCACTGAGCTCCTACAATGAGCAGTTCTTC